Included here is one T cell receptor beta chain sequence, with context. Its antigen is not known. The V and J ends lost 4 bases and 5 bases, in that order; junction bases with no gene match: 14. Looked up from germline, CDR1 is MGHRA and CDR2 is YSYEKL. The CDR3 extends over 18 amino acids. The sample is drawn from a study of shared clonotypes between healthy human individuals. Whole-study findings and limits: When naive CD4 clonotypes were compared across a few donors, approximately 4.9% were shared.

TCRdb keeps only in-frame clones here, not all; method: immunoSEQ multiplex PCR. The sample has about 680,000 clones, around 78% seen once. The specimen was memory CD4+ T cells sorted from blood. The subset was: CD45RA-negative fraction. This sequence originates from a woman aged 30 to 39 in good health. The rearrangement uses TRBV4-1 and TRBJ1-3, with 10 bases that match TRBD1. The CDR3 DNA reads TGCGCCAGCAGCCCAAGGGGGACAGGGGATGTTGCTAGAAACACCATATATTTT. Its translation: CASSPRGTGDVARNTIYF.